Below, 24 T cell receptor beta chains from the same sample are listed, as sequenced in a study of cytomegalovirus exposure and HLA in healthy donors. Measured with immunoSEQ multiplex PCR; TCRdb has only the in-frame clones, and not every one. The sample has roughly 48,000 clones, 90% to 95% seen once. Sequencing was performed on PBMCs. The receptors stem from a woman aged 18-29 years in good health and CMV-seropositive.

The rearrangement uses TRBV7-8 and TRBJ2-7, with D unresolved. This CDR3 has 13 amino acids. Trimming shortened V by 4 bases and J by 4 bases, and 11 bases separated the two germline ends. The V gene's germline CDR1 is SGHVS and CDR2 FQNEAQ. The CDR3 loop is CASSSTVAYEQYF. The CDR3, as DNA: TGTGCCAGCAGCTCTACCGTAGCTTACGAGCAGTACTTC.

This chain's CDR3 is CASSQPDRPRLNEKLFF. The CDR3 DNA sequence: TGCGCCAGCAGTCAGCCGGACAGGCCTAGACTTAATGAAAAACTGTTTTTT. This sequence joins TRBV23-1 and TRBJ1-4; 7 bases fit TRBD1. TRBV23-1 is an open reading frame whose function is uncertain. The CDR3 loop spans 17 amino acids. Unmatched junction bases numbered 11, after V lost 3 bases and J lost 4 bases.

The DNA for the CDR3 is TGTGCCAGCAGCCCAGAGGACTACGAGCAGTACTTC. Amino acid sequence: CASSPEDYEQYF. The genes are TRBV27 and TRBJ2-7, with D hard to call. Deletions cut 6 bases from V and 3 bases from J, with 9 bases between. There are 12 residues in the CDR3. Germline CDR1 is MNHEY and CDR2 is SMNVEV (reference sequence).

V is TRBV5-1 and J is TRBJ2-5; a possible D gene is TRBD2 (6 bases). The CDR3 is 19 residues long. Trimming removed 3 bases at V and 5 bases at J, with 29 bases between. Germline CDR1 SGHRS, CDR2 YFSETQ. This CDR3 is CASSWPFPGTLSGAETQYF. CDR3 bases: TGCGCCAGCAGCTGGCCCTTCCCCGGGACTTTGTCTGGGGCGGAGACCCAGTACTTC.

This CDR3 reads CASGETAANYGYTF. The CDR3, as DNA: TGTGCCAGCGGAGAGACAGCAGCTAACTATGGCTACACCTTC. The genes are TRBV27 and TRBJ1-2; possible D gene TRBD1, 5 bases. CDR1 is MNHEY and CDR2 is SMNVEV in the germline V gene (reference sequence). This CDR3 spans 14 amino acids. Trimming removed 8 bases at V and 0 bases at J, with 13 bases between.

The chain has TRBV12-5 and TRBJ1-5; D is possibly TRBD1 (6 bases). The CDR3 extends over 17 amino acids. With 1 base removed from V and 4 bases from J, the gap between germline ends came to 17 bases. Germline V CDR1 and CDR2: LGHNT, FRNRAP. Here the CDR3 reads CASGLERMTGDNQPQHF. The CDR3 DNA reads TGTGCTAGTGGTTTGGAACGGATGACAGGAGATAATCAGCCCCAGCATTTT.

The chain couples TRBV7-8 to TRBJ2-5, with D unresolved. Germline CDR1 reads SGHVS; CDR2 reads FQNEAQ. CDR3 length equals 15 residues. Trimming pared 1 base from V and 3 bases from J, leaving 12 bases between. The CDR3 loop is CASSLDRHGEETQYF. The CDR3 DNA reads TGTGCCAGCAGCTTAGATCGGCACGGAGAAGAGACCCAGTACTTC.

The chain uses TRBV6-7 and TRBJ1-1; 12 bases are shared with TRBD1. TRBV6-7 is an ORF, with its function uncertain. CDR3 length: 16 amino acids. After removal of 7 bases from V and 4 bases from J, the junction contained 10 bases not matched to a gene. The CDR3 is CASTLRDRGPRTEAFF. CDR3 sequence (DNA): TGTGCCAGCACCCTCCGGGACAGGGGGCCCCGCACTGAAGCTTTCTTT.

This sequence joins TRBV29-1 and TRBJ2-3; D ambiguous. The germline V gene encodes CDR1 SQVTM and CDR2 ANQGSEA. V shed 7 bases and J shed 1 base, with 15 bases lying between them. The CDR3 loop spans 14 amino acids. Here the CDR3 reads CSAEVPPGTDTQYF. For the CDR3, the DNA is TGCAGCGCCGAGGTTCCGCCAGGCACAGATACGCAGTATTTT.

This rearrangement joins TRBV18 to TRBJ2-1; D gene uncertain. V was cut by 2 bases and J by 5 bases, with 4 bases left in between. The CDR3 totals 12 residues. Germline V lookup: CDR1 KGHSH, CDR2 LQKENI. The CDR3 DNA is TGTGCCAGCTCACCATCGGACAATGAGCAGTTCTTC. Translated, it gives CASSPSDNEQFF.

The chain links TRBV7-9 to TRBJ2-1; possibly TRBD2 for D (5 bases). CDR1 and CDR2 from the germline V gene are SEHNR and FQNEAQ (reference sequence). There are 15 residues in the CDR3. V lost 3 bases and J lost 7, with 16 bases in between. The CDR3 nucleotides read TGTGCCAGCAGCTTGGGTGCCCGAGGAGGAAATGAGCAGTTCTTC. It is translated as CASSLGARGGNEQFF. The complete variable domain, with remaining parts taken from reference TRBV7-9 and TRBJ2-1, reads DTGVSQNPRHKITKRGQNVTFRCDPISEHNRLYWYRQTLGQGPEFLTYFQNEAQLEKSRLLSDRFSAERPKGSFSTLEIQRTEQGDSAMYLCASSLGARGGNEQFFGPGTRLTVL.

This clone came up once. V gene TRBV28 combines with J gene TRBJ1-2; D not resolved. The CDR3 contains 14 residues. The germline CDR1 and CDR2 sequences are MDHEN and SYDVKM. V gave up 7 bases and J gave up 7 bases, with 19 bases separating them. The CDR3 is CASTKRPIEGGYTF. The CDR3 bases are TGTGCCAGCACAAAGCGGCCCATCGAGGGTGGCTACACCTTC.

For the CDR3, the DNA is TGTGCCAGCAGTTTAGGTGGTAGCGGAGCCTACAATGAGCAGTTCTTC. It specifies CASSLGGSGAYNEQFF. The chain is built from TRBV28 and TRBJ2-1; TRBD2 might be the D (6 bases). The V end was cut by 2 bases, the J end by 2 bases, with 13 bases between. This CDR3 is 16 amino acids long. The germline V gene encodes CDR1 MDHEN and CDR2 SYDVKM.

For the CDR3, the DNA is TGTGCCAGCAGCTCGGGACTAGCGGGAGTTTCCTCCTACGAGCAGTACTTC. As protein: CASSSGLAGVSSYEQYF. The rearrangement links TRBV5-6 to TRBJ2-7; 14 bases are a match to TRBD2. The length of the CDR3 is 17 residues. Germline CDR1 SGHDT, CDR2 YYEEEE. Losses at the gene ends were 3 bases for V and 0 bases for J; bases not matched to a gene: 5.

This clone occurred once. The V and J genes are TRBV30 and TRBJ1-1; D possibly corresponds to TRBD1 (6 bases). Trimming stripped 8 bases from V and 1 base from J, with 11 bases between. Germline-derived CDR1 and CDR2 are GTSNPN and SVGIG (reference sequence). The CDR3 sequence is 12 residues long. CDR3 DNA sequence: TGTGCCGCCAAGGGACAGAACACTGAAGCTTTCTTT. It translates to CAAKGQNTEAFF.

This chain uses TRBV28 with TRBJ2-2; a weak D match, TRBD2 (6 bases). This CDR3 has 17 amino acids. The ends were cut back, 3 bases at V and 1 base at J, with 15 bases in the middle. Germline CDR1 reads MDHEN; CDR2 reads SYDVKM. Here the CDR3 DNA reads TGTGCCAGCAGTTTGCTTTGGGGGGACGAGAACACCGGGGAGCTGTTTTTT. This sequence encodes CASSLLWGDENTGELFF. The full variable domain, with the rest looked up from reference TRBV28 and TRBJ2-2, is DVKVTQSSRYLVKRTGEKVFLECVQDMDHENMFWYRQDPGLGLRLIYFSYDVKMKEKGDIPEGYSVSREKKERFSLILESASTNQTSMYLCASSLLWGDENTGELFFGEGSRLTVL.

The chain employs TRBV5-1 and TRBJ1-2; D is unclear. From germline, CDR1 is SGHRS and CDR2 YFSETQ. The V and J ends lost 0 bases and 6 bases respectively, with 18 bases between them. The CDR3 is 16 residues long. The chain's CDR3 is CASSLVISRRVDGYTF. In DNA form, the CDR3 reads TGCGCCAGCAGCTTGGTAATATCCAGGAGGGTCGATGGCTACACCTTC.

J is TRBJ2-1 and V is TRBV30; TRBD2 matches at 10 bases. The CDR3 extends over 11 amino acids. Germline CDR1 GTSNPN, CDR2 SVGIG (reference sequence). J was trimmed by 10 bases and V by 3 bases; bases with no gene match: 0. The CDR3 DNA is TGTGCCTGGAGACTAGCGGGAGAGCAGTTCTTC. It is translated as CAWRLAGEQFF.

A word on this clone: One end of the junction varies from germline; a read error may be responsible. The chain is built from TRBV5-1 and TRBJ1-2, with a possible D match to TRBD1 (5 bases). The CDR3 is 10 residues long. Germline V gene lookup returns CDR1 SGHRS and CDR2 YFSETQ. The CDR3 nucleotides are TGCGCCAGCAGCAAACAGGAGCCTATCTTC. Its protein product is CASSKQEPIF.

This rearrangement joins TRBV27 to TRBJ1-6; D is unresolved. Germline loops: CDR1 MNHEY, CDR2 SMNVEV (reference sequence). CDR3 length equals 14 residues. V was cut by 2 bases and J by 9 bases, with 11 bases left in between. CDR3 sequence (DNA): TGTGCCAGCAGTTTAGCAACCCTAGGTTCACCCCTCCACTTT. This sequence encodes CASSLATLGSPLHF.

V and J are TRBV11-2 and TRBJ1-1; maybe TRBD1 (6 bases). V was trimmed by 1 base and J by 11 bases, leaving 14 bases between them. The CDR3 contains 13 residues. In germline, CDR1 is SGHAT, CDR2 FQNNGV. The CDR3 sequence is CASSLGGGGSAFF. CDR3 in DNA: TGTGCCAGCAGCTTAGGAGGGGGGGGATCGGCTTTCTTT.

The chain combines TRBV19 with TRBJ2-7, with TRBD1 matching over 9 bases. The CDR3 is 15 residues long. The trim removed 3 bases at V and 0 bases at J, leaving 3 bases unmatched. The germline V gene encodes CDR1 LNHDA and CDR2 SQIVND (reference sequence). The chain's CDR3 is CASSIRTGDSYEQYF. The CDR3 bases are TGTGCCAGTAGTATCCGGACAGGGGACTCCTACGAGCAGTACTTC.

This clone has just one count. The rearrangement links TRBV28 to TRBJ2-7; 11 nucleotides align to TRBD2. CDR3 length: 16 residues. J gave up 4 bases and V 5 bases, and 10 bases lay outside the gene matches. Looked up from germline, CDR1 is MDHEN and CDR2 is SYDVKM. CDR3 loop: CASSPTSGRRGYEQYF. The DNA for the CDR3 is TGTGCCAGCAGTCCCACTAGCGGGAGAAGGGGATACGAGCAGTACTTC.

The CDR3 sequence: CASSYSQNTEAFF. In DNA, the CDR3 is TGTGCCAGCAGTTACTCACAGAACACTGAAGCTTTCTTT. The gene calls are TRBV6-5 and TRBJ1-1, with no clear D. Germline V lookup: CDR1 MNHEY, CDR2 SVGAGI. Trimming took off 0 bases at V and 1 base at J, with 3 bases between the two ends. This CDR3 has 13 residues.